Listed below are T cell receptor beta chains from one sample, sequenced in a study of cytomegalovirus exposure and HLA in healthy donors. Here immunoSEQ multiplex PCR was the method, and the copy in TCRdb shows in-frame clones only, minus some. The sample has about 200,000 clones, around 83% seen once. What was sequenced was PBMCs. These receptor sequences come from a girl aged 10-17 years in good health and CMV-seronegative. The CDR3 runs from the conserved cysteine through the conserved F or W. D genes are given only for firm matches. Some rows mark clone size as missing; the rest say once, few, many or name a class of expanded clone.

>-|-|TRBJ2-1|TRBV28
CASSFSLRAGAGSYNEQFF
TGTGCCAGCAGTTTCTCGCTTCGCGCGGGGGCAGGGTCGTACAATGAGCAGTTCTTC
>-|once|TRBJ2-4|TRBV7-2
CASSVVSGFIQYF
TGTGCCAGCAGCGTGGTTTCGGGTTTCATTCAGTACTTC
>TRBD2|-|TRBJ2-2|TRBV5-4
CASSNGLAGELGGELFF
TGTGCCAGCAGCAACGGACTAGCGGGAGAGTTAGGCGGGGAGCTGTTTTTT
>-|-|TRBJ2-5|TRBV5-8
CASSLEMGLETQYF
TGTGCCAGCAGCTTGGAGATGGGACTGGAGACCCAGTACTTC
>-|-|TRBJ1-1|TRBV19
CASSIRKGGLFSMNTEAFF
TGTGCCAGTAGTATCCGAAAGGGCGGACTCTTTTCGATGAACACTGAAGCTTTCTTT
>TRBD1|few|TRBJ1-1|TRBV6-6
CASSRGQATEAFF
TGTGCCAGCAGCCGCGGACAGGCCACTGAAGCTTTCTTT
>TRBD1|-|TRBJ2-3|TRBV2
CASNEQGADTDTQYF
TGTGCCAGCAATGAACAGGGGGCGGACACAGATACGCAGTATTTT
>-|-|TRBJ2-2|TRBV19
CASSIIVSASYTGELFF
TGTGCCAGTAGTATAATCGTTTCGGCTAGTTACACCGGGGAGCTGTTTTTT
>-|-|TRBJ1-5|TRBV11-2
CASSPGLINQPQHF
TGTGCCAGCAGCCCCGGACTGATCAATCAGCCCCAGCATTTT
>-|-|TRBJ1-5|TRBV2
CASSEEGSNQPQHF
TGTGCCAGCAGTGAGGAGGGGTCCAATCAGCCCCAGCATTTT